These 25 T cell receptor beta chains originate from one sample sequenced in a study of blood T cell repertoires in COVID-19. The repertoire was sequenced with immunoSEQ multiplex PCR; TCRdb's copy has only in-frame clones and lacks some. Among 85,000 to 110,000 clones, roughly 82% were seen once, and the ten largest hold approximately 12%. Material: peripheral blood. These receptors came from a human donor in a cohort sampled during active COVID-19.

This clone was detected only a few times. The chain links TRBV5-6 to TRBJ1-4, with 7 bases fitting TRBD1. This CDR3 comprises 15 residues. The germline gives CDR1 SGHDT, CDR2 YYEEEE. The trim removed 4 bases at V and 7 bases at J, leaving 10 bases unmatched. The DNA of the CDR3 is TGTGCCAGCAGCGTAGGACAGGTATTAACTGAAAAACTGTTTTTT. As protein: CASSVGQVLTEKLFF.

The chain combines TRBV2 with TRBJ2-1; 13 nucleotides align to TRBD2. Germline CDR1 and CDR2: SNHLY and FYNNEI. CDR3 size: 17 residues. The J segment lost 6 bases and the V segment lost 10 bases, leaving 15 bases of the junction unmatched. The DNA for the CDR3 is TGTGCCATATACTCGGGACTAGCGGGGTCACCTCTCAATGAGCAGTTCTTC. Encoded protein: CAIYSGLAGSPLNEQFF.

CDR3 in amino acids: CSAQAHWNTGELFF. CDR3 nucleotides: TGCAGCGCCCAGGCACACTGGAACACCGGGGAGCTGTTTTTT. This chain joins TRBV29-1 and TRBJ2-2; no clear D gene. The V gene's germline CDR1 is SQVTM and CDR2 ANQGSEA. The CDR3 is 14 amino acids. V lost 7 bases to trimming and J lost 1 base, with 13 bases between them.

The chain couples TRBV7-2 to TRBJ1-1; TRBD1 is a possible D gene (5 bases). Germline V CDR1 and CDR2: SGHTA, FQGNSA. The V end was cut by 5 bases, the J end by 5 bases, with 18 bases between. CDR3 length: 15 amino acids. The DNA of the CDR3 is TGTGCCAGCAGCCTCCAGGGTGGAGGGTTAACTGAAGCTTTCTTT. This sequence encodes CASSLQGGGLTEAFF.

In this sample, this clone turned up a few times. The chain carries TRBV3-1 (or the pseudogene TRBV3-2) and TRBJ1-5, with TRBD1 matching over 7 bases. Germline assignment: CDR1 LGHDT and CDR2 YNNKEL (reference sequence). V lost 4 bases, J lost 6 bases, and 9 bases stayed unmatched. There are 15 residues in the CDR3. CDR3 sequence reads: CASSPTNRGSQPQHF. CDR3 bases: TGTGCCAGCAGCCCTACCAACAGGGGCAGTCAGCCCCAGCATTTT.

The rearrangement uses TRBV25-1 and TRBJ1-3; perhaps TRBD1 as D (6 bases). Trimming took off 3 bases at V and 1 base at J, with 10 bases between the two ends. The CDR3 length is 15 residues. The germline V gene has CDR1 MGHDK and CDR2 SYGVNS. CDR3 in DNA: TGTGCCAGCAGTGACTCAGGGGCGTCTGGAAACACCATATATTTT. Translated: CASSDSGASGNTIYF.

V gene TRBV6-5 combines with J gene TRBJ2-1; 10 positions agree with TRBD2. Germline loops: CDR1 MNHEY, CDR2 SVGAGI. The trim removed 2 bases at V and 5 bases at J, leaving 3 bases unmatched. This CDR3 is built from 15 residues. In DNA form, the CDR3 reads TGTGCCAGCAGTTACAGCGGGGGGGCCAACAATGAGCAGTTCTTC. This encodes CASSYSGGANNEQFF.

The J gene is TRBJ2-7, the V gene TRBV2, with TRBD1 matching 7 bases. J lost 4 bases, V lost 6 bases, and 9 bases had no gene match. The CDR3 is 14 amino acids. Germline lookup yields CDR1 SNHLY and CDR2 FYNNEI. The CDR3 DNA follows: TGTGCCAGCAGATTCAATCGACAGGGTTACGAGCAGTACTTC. Translated, it gives CASRFNRQGYEQYF. The full variable domain, rest sourced from reference TRBV2 and TRBJ2-7, is EPEVTQTPSHQVTQMGQEVILRCVPISNHLYFYWYRQILGQKVEFLVSFYNNEISEKSEIFDDQFSVERPDGSNFTLKIRSTKLEDSAMYFCASRFNRQGYEQYFGPGTRLTVT.

The CDR3 spells CASSDGQFSYNEQFF. The CDR3 DNA sequence: TGTGCCAGCAGCGACGGACAGTTCTCCTACAATGAGCAGTTCTTC. The chain couples TRBV6-5 to TRBJ2-1, with D tentatively TRBD1 (6 bases). The CDR3 runs to 15 residues. Germline CDR1 and CDR2: MNHEY and SVGAGI. V lost 6 bases and J lost 0, with 12 bases in between.

The chain recombines TRBV6-5 with TRBJ2-1; 7 bases agree with TRBD1. Germline CDR1 and CDR2: MNHEY and SVGAGI. J gave up 9 bases and V 5 bases, and 7 bases lay outside the gene matches. The CDR3 has 13 residues. CDR3 loop: CASSLQQGPEQFF. The CDR3 coding sequence is TGTGCCAGCAGTCTGCAACAGGGGCCTGAGCAGTTCTTC.

This chain links TRBV12-3 or TRBV12-4 with TRBJ1-2; D gene unclear. The ends were cut back, 7 bases at V and 5 bases at J, with 14 bases in the middle. The CDR3 is made up of 13 amino acids. Written as DNA, the CDR3 is TGTGCCAGCATCTCCGACAACGAGTATGGCTACACCTTC. Amino acids: CASISDNEYGYTF.

V and J are TRBV7-2 and TRBJ1-6, with 7 bases that match TRBD1. Germline CDR1 and CDR2: SGHTA and FQGNSA. The CDR3 contains 14 residues. Unmatched junction bases numbered 6, after V lost 4 bases and J lost 9 bases. The CDR3 DNA reads as TGTGCCAGCAGCTCAAGACAGGGTGGTTCACCCCTCCACTTT. Its translation: CASSSRQGGSPLHF.

This clone was counted a few times. This chain joins TRBV7-9 and TRBJ2-5; TRBD2 matches 8 bases. V shed 1 base and J 5 bases; nucleotides not matched to a gene: 3. The CDR3 totals 14 residues. Germline lookup yields CDR1 SEHNR and CDR2 FQNEAQ (reference sequence). The CDR3, as DNA: TGTGCCAGCAGCTTAGTCGGGGGGGCGGAGACCCAGTACTTC. This sequence encodes CASSLVGGAETQYF.

The rearrangement joins TRBV6-5 to TRBJ2-7, with 8 bases fitting TRBD1. The CDR3 is 13 residues long. V gave up 7 bases and J gave up 4 bases; unmatched junction bases: 6. Germline V lookup: CDR1 MNHEY, CDR2 SVGAGI. The CDR3 loop is CASTRTGLYEQYF. The CDR3 DNA reads TGTGCCAGCACCAGGACAGGGTTGTACGAGCAGTACTTC.

The genes are TRBV11-3 and TRBJ1-1; 10 bases match TRBD1. With V trimmed by 7 bases and J by 4 bases, 3 bases remained unmatched. Germline values: CDR1 SGHNT, CDR2 YENEEA. The CDR3 runs to 13 residues. This chain's CDR3 is CASKDRGATEAFF. Written as DNA, the CDR3 is TGTGCCAGCAAGGACAGGGGGGCCACTGAAGCTTTCTTT.

V is TRBV5-1 and J is TRBJ1-1; D uncertain. V was clipped by 5 bases and J by 0 bases, with 17 bases between them. The germline gives CDR1 SGHRS, CDR2 YFSETQ. The CDR3 is made up of 16 amino acids. CDR3 bases: TGCGCCAGCAGGAGGGAAGGGAGGTCAATGAACACTGAAGCTTTCTTT. Protein: CASRREGRSMNTEAFF.

The gene calls are TRBV29-1 and TRBJ2-2; 14 nucleotides line up with TRBD2. The CDR3 consists of 15 residues. Germline values: CDR1 SQVTM, CDR2 ANQGSEA. The V and J ends lost 4 bases and 6 bases, in that order; junction bases with no gene match: 4. The CDR3 protein is CSVGLAGGTAGELFF. The DNA for the CDR3 is TGCAGCGTTGGACTAGCGGGGGGGACCGCCGGGGAGCTGTTTTTT.

The chain is built from TRBV7-8 and TRBJ2-3; TRBD2 agrees at 14 bases. Germline V gene sequence: CDR1 SGHVS, CDR2 FQNEAQ. CDR3 length: 16 amino acids. After removal of 3 bases from V and 6 bases from J, the junction contained 5 bases not matched to a gene. The chain's CDR3 is CASSLTSGGAFDTQYF. The DNA of the CDR3 is TGTGCCAGCAGCTTGACTAGCGGGGGGGCCTTCGATACGCAGTATTTT.

The chain recombines TRBV11-3 with TRBJ2-7; D remains unclear. The CDR3 is 11 amino acids. Germline-derived CDR1 and CDR2 are SGHNT and YENEEA. Trimming left V 2 bases short and J 6 bases short, with 5 bases between. The CDR3 is CASSLSREQYF. The CDR3 nucleotides are TGTGCCAGCAGCTTATCCCGCGAGCAGTACTTC. The complete variable domain, with remaining parts taken from reference TRBV11-3 and TRBJ2-7, reads EAGVVQSPRYKIIEKKQPVAFWCNPISGHNTLYWYLQNLGQGPELLIRYENEEAVDDSQLPKDRFSAERLKGVDSTLKIQPAELGDSAVYLCASSLSREQYFGPGTRLTVT.

The chain carries TRBV4-2 and TRBJ2-2, with 10 nucleotides matching TRBD2. The CDR3 consists of 16 residues. V dropped 8 bases and J dropped 0; count of bases not matched to a gene: 6. From germline, CDR1 is LGHNA and CDR2 YNFKEQ. The CDR3 nucleotides are TGTGCCAGCCGAGCTAGCGGGGGCACGAACACCGGGGAGCTGTTTTTT. Translating it yields CASRASGGTNTGELFF.

V and J are TRBV25-1 and TRBJ2-3; TRBD2 matches at 8 bases. CDR3 size: 14 residues. Germline trimming cut 10 bases from V and 2 bases from J; bases unmatched to any gene: 8. In germline, CDR1 is MGHDK, CDR2 SYGVNS. DNA of the CDR3: TGTGCCATCGCCCCGGGGGGGTTCACAGATACGCAGTATTTT. Translated, it gives CAIAPGGFTDTQYF.

This clone turned up a few times. The chain carries TRBV4-3 and TRBJ1-5, with D possibly being TRBD1 (6 bases). This CDR3 spans 15 amino acids. V lost 1 base to trimming and J lost 1 base, with 8 bases between them. Looked up from germline, CDR1 is LGHNA and CDR2 is YSLEER. The DNA for the CDR3 is TGCGCCAGCAGCCAAGGGCAGGGGAGCAATCAGCCCCAGCATTTT. The encoded protein is CASSQGQGSNQPQHF.

The chain uses TRBV11-2 and TRBJ1-3, with D hard to call. The germline V gene has CDR1 SGHAT and CDR2 FQNNGV. The CDR3 length is 15 residues. The V end lost 1 base, the J end lost 0 bases, and 7 bases lay between the germline ends. Written as DNA, the CDR3 is TGTGCCAGCAGCTTAGTACAGATCTCTGGAAACACCATATATTTT. Protein product: CASSLVQISGNTIYF.

The chain couples TRBV27 to TRBJ2-7, with D possibly being TRBD1 (6 bases). CDR1 and CDR2 from the germline V gene are MNHEY and SMNVEV (reference sequence). Trimming left V 5 bases short and J 1 base short, with 15 bases between. This CDR3 contains 15 residues. CDR3 sequence reads: CASSPGTYSSYEQYF. CDR3 bases: TGTGCCAGCAGTCCCGGGACATACTCTTCCTACGAGCAGTACTTC.

The chain combines TRBV3-1 (or the pseudogene TRBV3-2) with TRBJ2-3, with TRBD2 matching over 8 bases. CDR1 and CDR2 from the germline V gene are LGHDT and YNNKEL (reference sequence). The CDR3 spans 15 residues. After removal of 4 bases from V and 1 base from J, the junction contained 4 bases not matched to a gene. CDR3 in amino acids: CASSPPGLGTDTQYF. DNA for the CDR3: TGTGCCAGCAGCCCACCGGGACTAGGCACAGATACGCAGTATTTT.